These T cell receptor beta chains were read from a single sample in a study of blood T cell repertoires in COVID-19. Generated by immunoSEQ multiplex PCR, the TCRdb table keeps only in-frame clones and is missing some. The data show 200,000 or so clones, 86% seen once. The sequenced sample was PBMCs or T cells enriched from blood (not recorded which). Every receptor here comes from a woman in her forties with acute COVID-19. Each CDR3 is given with its conserved first and last residue. D genes are given only for firm matches. Clone sizes are given selectively: once, few, many, or a class where the clone is expanded.

j_call clone_size v_call d_call cdr3_aa cdr3_nt
TRBJ2-7 . TRBV21-1 . CASSYDRAAYEQYF TGTGCCAGCAGTTACGACAGGGCTGCCTACGAGCAGTACTTC
TRBJ2-2 . TRBV18 TRBD1 CASSPRGLNTGELFF TGTGCCAGCTCACCCAGGGGGCTTAACACCGGGGAGCTGTTTTTT
TRBJ2-7 few TRBV27 TRBD2 CASSEIGRAVNEQYF TGTGCCAGCAGTGAGATCGGGAGGGCCGTCAACGAGCAGTACTTC
TRBJ2-5 . TRBV19 . CASSIVAGETQYF TGTGCCAGTAGTATCGTAGCTGGAGAGACCCAGTACTTC
TRBJ2-1 . TRBV23-1 TRBD2 CASSQSSGGWSGSRSYNEQFF TGCGCCAGCAGTCAATCTAGTGGGGGCTGGAGCGGGAGCCGGTCCTACAATGAGCAGTTCTTC
TRBJ2-5 . TRBV18 TRBD2 CASSPGLAAQETQYF TGTGCCAGCTCACCGGGACTAGCGGCTCAAGAGACCCAGTACTTC
TRBJ2-5 . TRBV7-9 TRBD2 CASSPGLAGVKTQYF TGTGCCAGCAGCCCGGGACTAGCGGGAGTAAAGACCCAGTACTTC
TRBJ1-1 . TRBV19 . CASSTSGIAEAFF TGTGCCAGTAGTACGTCAGGGATCGCTGAAGCTTTCTTT
TRBJ2-4 . TRBV18 TRBD1 CASSPRQGALINIQYF TGTGCCAGCTCACCGCGACAGGGGGCCTTAATAAACATTCAGTACTTC
TRBJ2-3 . TRBV7-3 . CASSSPGADTQYF TGTGCCAGCAGCTCCCCGGGAGCAGATACGCAGTATTTT
TRBJ2-3 . TRBV11-2 TRBD2 CASSLRGGGREADTQYF TGTGCCAGCAGCTTACGGGGGGGAGGGCGCGAAGCAGATACGCAGTATTTT
TRBJ2-5 . TRBV11-3 . CASSLRADREGTQYF TGTGCCAGCAGCTTAAGAGCGGACAGGGAGGGGACCCAGTACTTC
TRBJ2-1 few TRBV24-1 TRBD2 CATSVLGRNEQFF TGTGCCACCAGTGTCCTCGGGAGGAATGAGCAGTTCTTC
TRBJ1-2 . TRBV6-6 TRBD1 CASSYSRQGSYGYTF TGTGCCAGCAGTTACTCGAGACAGGGGAGCTATGGCTACACCTTC
TRBJ2-7 . TRBV11-2 . CASSFSTGLHEQYF TGTGCCAGCAGCTTCTCAACAGGGCTCCACGAGCAGTACTTC